This is a list of T cell receptor beta chains from one sample in a study of T cells in Graves' hyperthyroidism and ophthalmopathy. TCRdb fed the multiplex PCR reads into MiXCR, producing one record per CDR3 protein. The table shows around 440,000 distinct CDR3 sequences, with 15% to 17% occurring only once. Sequences were obtained from blood. The source of these receptors is a woman under 30 with Graves' hyperthyroidism. The CDR3 runs from the conserved cysteine through the conserved F or W.

V gene: TRBV27
CDR3 length: 16
CDR3 protein: CASSSGLPNPYWEQFF

V gene: TRBV7-2
CDR3 length: 19
CDR3 protein: CASSLGAGVSGTSTDTQYF

V gene: TRBV20-1
CDR3 length: 13
CDR3 protein: CSVQGPIYNEQFF

V gene: TRBV28
CDR3 length: 15
CDR3 protein: CASSSSGQGHQPQHF

V gene: TRBV14
CDR3 length: 13
CDR3 protein: CASSLSAGEKLFF

V gene: TRBV10-3
CDR3 length: 16
CDR3 protein: CAISGFTGGANYEQYF

V gene: TRBV9
CDR3 length: 17
CDR3 protein: CASSPSGTFPPQGRGTF

V gene: TRBV11-2
CDR3 length: 16
CDR3 protein: CASSFNRGSWTDTQYF

V gene: TRBV16
CDR3 length: 18
CDR3 protein: CASSQVAQVKLPVYGYTF

V gene: TRBV27
CDR3 length: 12
CDR3 protein: CASSRGPTEAFF

V gene: TRBV19
CDR3 length: 16
CDR3 protein: CASMIRGTDPREEQYF

V gene: TRBV4-3
CDR3 length: 15
CDR3 protein: CASSQAPGGYSPLHF

V gene: TRBV19
CDR3 length: 15
CDR3 protein: CASRWYGGSDQPQHF

V gene: TRBV28
CDR3 length: 16
CDR3 protein: CASSRDSLTPGQPQHF

V gene: TRBV27
CDR3 length: 15
CDR3 protein: CASSLGPGTGETQYF

V gene: TRBV18
CDR3 length: 16
CDR3 protein: CASSPPGTSLYNEQFF

V gene: TRBV2
CDR3 length: 15
CDR3 protein: CASSRDRGQEYGYTF

V gene: TRBV29-1
CDR3 length: 12
CDR3 protein: CSVEGRGNEQFF

V gene: TRBV4-1
CDR3 length: 17
CDR3 protein: CASSQEIMGSTPDIKFF

V gene: TRBV6-1
CDR3 length: 14
CDR3 protein: CASRSTAKTDEAFF

V gene: TRBV7-9
CDR3 length: 14
CDR3 protein: CASRTSGGNTEAFF

V gene: TRBV2
CDR3 length: 14
CDR3 protein: CASSERQYTGELFF

V gene: TRBV28
CDR3 length: 12
CDR3 protein: CTSSLGGAKAFF

V gene: TRBV10-3
CDR3 length: 15
CDR3 protein: CAISESGVGNQPQHF

V gene: TRBV2
CDR3 length: 12
CDR3 protein: CASSVRGETQYF

V gene: TRBV15
CDR3 length: 15
CDR3 protein: CATSREGAYRSDYTF

V gene: TRBV6-1
CDR3 length: 14
CDR3 protein: CASRGLVNTDTQYF

V gene: TRBV12-3/TRBV12-4
CDR3 length: 12
CDR3 protein: CASSFILAFPYF